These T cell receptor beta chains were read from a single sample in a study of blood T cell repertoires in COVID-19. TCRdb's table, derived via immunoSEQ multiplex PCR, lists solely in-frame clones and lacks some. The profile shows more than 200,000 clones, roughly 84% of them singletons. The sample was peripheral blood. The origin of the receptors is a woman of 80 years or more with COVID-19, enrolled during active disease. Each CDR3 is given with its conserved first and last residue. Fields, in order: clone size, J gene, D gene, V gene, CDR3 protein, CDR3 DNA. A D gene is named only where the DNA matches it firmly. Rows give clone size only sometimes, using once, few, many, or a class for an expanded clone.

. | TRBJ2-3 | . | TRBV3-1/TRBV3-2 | CASSDPGDTDTQYF | TGTGCCAGCAGCGACCCGGGGGACACAGATACGCAGTATTTT
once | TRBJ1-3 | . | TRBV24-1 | CATSPGQGNTIYF | TGTGCCACCAGTCCGGGACAAGGAAACACCATATATTTT
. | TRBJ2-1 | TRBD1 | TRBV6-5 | CASFQGQGSNNEQFF | TGTGCCAGCTTCCAAGGACAGGGGTCGAACAATGAGCAGTTCTTC
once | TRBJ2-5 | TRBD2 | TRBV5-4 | CASNGGGGETQYF | TGTGCCAGCAACGGGGGGGGCGGAGAGACCCAGTACTTC
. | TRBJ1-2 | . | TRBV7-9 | CASSLKGDNYGYTF | TGTGCCAGCAGCCTTAAGGGGGACAACTATGGCTACACCTTC
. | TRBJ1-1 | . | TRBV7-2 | CASSLQGMANTEAFF | TGTGCCAGCAGCTTACAGGGGATGGCGAACACTGAAGCTTTCTTT
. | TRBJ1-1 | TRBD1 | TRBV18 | CASSSDRLAEAFF | TGTGCCAGCTCATCGGACAGGCTGGCCGAAGCTTTCTTT
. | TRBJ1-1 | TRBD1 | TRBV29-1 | CSGGGTGGTEAFF | TGCAGCGGAGGGGGGACAGGGGGCACTGAAGCTTTCTTT
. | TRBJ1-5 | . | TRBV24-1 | CATSDLGFNQPQHF | TGTGCCACCAGTGATTTGGGCTTCAATCAGCCCCAGCATTTT
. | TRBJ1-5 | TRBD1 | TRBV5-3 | CARNSLGQGVGQPQHF | TGTGCCAGGAACTCTTTGGGGCAGGGGGTTGGTCAGCCCCAGCATTTT
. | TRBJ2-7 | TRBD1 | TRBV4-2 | CASSQDRGPFYEQYF | TGTGCCAGCAGCCAGGACAGGGGTCCCTTCTACGAGCAGTACTTC
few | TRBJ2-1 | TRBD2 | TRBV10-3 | CAISEQAGGVNEQFF | TGTGCCATCAGTGAGCAGGCGGGGGGTGTGAATGAGCAGTTCTTC
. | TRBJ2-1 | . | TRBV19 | CASRFGGAPYNEQFF | TGTGCCAGTAGGTTCGGCGGGGCGCCCTACAATGAGCAGTTCTTC
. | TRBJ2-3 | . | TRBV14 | CASSRDHTDTQYF | TGTGCCAGCAGCCGAGACCACACAGATACGCAGTATTTT
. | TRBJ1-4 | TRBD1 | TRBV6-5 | CASSRDRGDEKLFF | TGTGCCAGCAGCCGAGACAGGGGGGATGAAAAACTGTTTTTT
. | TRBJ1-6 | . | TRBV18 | CASASAYNSPLHF | TGTGCCAGCGCCAGCGCCTATAATTCACCCCTCCACTTT
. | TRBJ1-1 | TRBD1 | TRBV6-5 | CASRSTGDTEAFF | TGTGCCAGCAGGTCCACAGGGGACACTGAAGCTTTCTTT
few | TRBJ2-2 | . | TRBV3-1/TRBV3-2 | CASSPRTATNTGELFF | TGTGCCAGCAGCCCCCGGACAGCCACGAACACCGGGGAGCTGTTTTTT
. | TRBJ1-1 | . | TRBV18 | CASSPGRATEAFF | TGTGCCAGCTCCCCCGGCAGGGCGACTGAAGCTTTCTTT
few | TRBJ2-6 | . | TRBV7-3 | CASSTGTSLAGANVLTF | TGTGCCAGCAGTACCGGGACTTCCCTCGCAGGGGCCAACGTCCTGACTTTC
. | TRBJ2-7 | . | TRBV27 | CASQGRGRTYEQYF | TGTGCCAGCCAAGGAAGGGGCAGAACCTACGAGCAGTACTTC
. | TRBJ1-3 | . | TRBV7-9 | CASSLSIGANTIYF | TGTGCCAGCAGCTTATCTATAGGGGCAAACACCATATATTTT
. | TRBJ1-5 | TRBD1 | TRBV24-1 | CATSGQGINQPQHF | TGTGCCACCAGTGGACAGGGTATAAATCAGCCCCAGCATTTT
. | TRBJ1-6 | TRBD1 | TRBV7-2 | CASSPGTGGGNSPLHF | TGTGCCAGCAGTCCCGGGACAGGAGGGGGAAATTCACCCCTCCACTTT
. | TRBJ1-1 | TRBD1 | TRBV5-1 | CASSEGQGAPRAFF | TGCGCCAGCAGCGAGGGACAGGGGGCGCCGAGAGCTTTCTTT
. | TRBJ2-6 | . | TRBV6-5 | CAAALRQTGANVLTF | TGTGCCGCGGCCCTGAGGCAGACTGGGGCCAACGTCCTGACTTTC
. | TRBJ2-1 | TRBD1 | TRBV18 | CASSLRQGAGEQFF | TGTGCCAGCTCGCTCAGACAGGGGGCGGGCGAGCAGTTCTTC
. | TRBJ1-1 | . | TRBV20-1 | CSASPGSEAFF | TGCAGTGCCTCACCGGGTTCCGAAGCTTTCTTT
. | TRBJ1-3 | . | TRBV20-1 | CSASIRRGFDSGNTIYF | TGCAGTGCTAGTATTAGGAGAGGGTTCGACTCTGGAAACACCATATATTTT
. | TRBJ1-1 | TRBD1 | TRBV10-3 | CAISPWTGMNTEAFF | TGTGCCATTAGTCCTTGGACAGGGATGAACACTGAAGCTTTCTTT
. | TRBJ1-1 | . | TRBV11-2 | CASSQSQGRGTEAFF | TGTGCCAGCAGCCAATCACAGGGACGCGGCACTGAAGCTTTCTTT
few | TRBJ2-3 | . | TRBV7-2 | CASIPGVGLLTDTQYF | TGTGCCAGCATCCCAGGGGTGGGGCTGCTCACAGATACGCAGTATTTT
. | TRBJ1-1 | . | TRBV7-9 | CASSYRSNTEAFF | TGTGCCAGCAGCTACAGATCTAACACTGAAGCTTTCTTT